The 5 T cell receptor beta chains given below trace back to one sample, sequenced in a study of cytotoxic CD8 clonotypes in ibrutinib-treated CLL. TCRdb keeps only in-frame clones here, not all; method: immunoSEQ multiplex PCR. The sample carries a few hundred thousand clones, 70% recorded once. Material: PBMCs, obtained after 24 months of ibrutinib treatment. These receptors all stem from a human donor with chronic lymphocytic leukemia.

The CDR3 protein is CASSLSAGSVETQYF. CDR3 coding DNA: TGTGCCAGCAGTTTATCGGCCGGGTCAGTGGAGACCCAGTACTTC. The rearrangement joins TRBV28 to TRBJ2-5; D is ambiguous. The CDR3 is 15 amino acids. V was shortened by 1 base and J by 5 bases, with 14 bases between the two germline ends. Per germline, CDR1 MDHEN and CDR2 SYDVKM.

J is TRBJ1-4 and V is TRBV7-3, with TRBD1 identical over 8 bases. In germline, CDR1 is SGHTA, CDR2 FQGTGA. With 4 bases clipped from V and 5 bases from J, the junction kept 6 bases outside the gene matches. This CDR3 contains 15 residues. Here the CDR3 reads CASSSTGGENEKLFF. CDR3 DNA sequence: TGTGCCAGCAGCTCTACAGGGGGAGAGAATGAAAAACTGTTTTTT.

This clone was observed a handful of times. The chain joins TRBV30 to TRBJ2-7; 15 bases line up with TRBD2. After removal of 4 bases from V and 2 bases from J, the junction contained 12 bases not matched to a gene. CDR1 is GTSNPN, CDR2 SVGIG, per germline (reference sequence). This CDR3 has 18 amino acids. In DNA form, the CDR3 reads TGTGCCTGGACGTCGGGACTAGCGGGAGGCCACAATCCCTACGAGCAGTACTTC. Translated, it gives CAWTSGLAGGHNPYEQYF.

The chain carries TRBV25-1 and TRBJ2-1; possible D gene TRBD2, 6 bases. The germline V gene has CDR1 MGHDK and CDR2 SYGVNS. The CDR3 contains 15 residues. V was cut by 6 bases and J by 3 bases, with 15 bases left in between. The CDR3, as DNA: TGTGCCAGCAGCAAACAGGAGGGCTACTACAATGAGCAGTTCTTC. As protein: CASSKQEGYYNEQFF.

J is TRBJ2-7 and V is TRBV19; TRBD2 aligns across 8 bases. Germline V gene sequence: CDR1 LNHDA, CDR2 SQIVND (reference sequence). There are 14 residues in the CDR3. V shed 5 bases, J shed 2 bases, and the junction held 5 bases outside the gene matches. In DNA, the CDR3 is TGTGCCAGTAGTCAAACACTAGCGGCCTACGAGCAGTACTTC. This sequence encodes CASSQTLAAYEQYF.